These 9 T cell receptor beta chains share one sample of origin, sequenced in a study of blood T cells in healthy people across ages. Next came a second PCR, run for about 7 to 12 cycles, which used a sample-barcoded 5' primer along with a J-beta primer mix. TCRdb re-called the 5' RACE reads with MiXCR, one entry per CDR3 protein. The table records 550,000 to 650,000 distinct CDR3 sequences, about a quarter of them present only once. The same sample was also studied in work on T cells of mothers and their children.

The sample consisted of blood. These receptors came from a boy between 2 and 15 years old in good health.

The chain joins TRBV27 to TRBJ1-2; 7 positions match TRBD1. Germline trimming cut 3 bases from V and 8 bases from J; bases unmatched to any gene: 9. Looked up from germline, CDR1 is MNHEY and CDR2 is SMNVEV (reference sequence). The CDR3 is made up of 14 amino acids. The CDR3 here is CASSFSRGGEGYTF. CDR3 nucleotide sequence: TGTGCCAGCAGTTTTAGCCGAGGGGGCGAGGGCTACACCTTC.

The chain has TRBV3-1 and TRBJ1-2; D unclear. Looked up from germline, CDR1 is LGHDT and CDR2 is YNNKEL (reference sequence). This CDR3 has 11 amino acids. Trimming pared 0 bases from V and 8 bases from J, leaving 4 bases between. The CDR3 region is CASSQEGGYTF. DNA for the CDR3: TGTGCCAGCAGCCAAGAAGGGGGCTACACCTTC.

V is TRBV5-1 and J is TRBJ1-4, with 7 bases aligning to TRBD1. The germline CDR1 and CDR2 sequences are SGHRS and YFSETQ. Trimming took 1 base from V and 5 from J; bases not matched to a gene: 2. The CDR3 length is 14 residues. The CDR3 region has the DNA TGCGCCAGCAGCTTGACAGGGGTCAATGAAAAACTGTTTTTT. Translating gives CASSLTGVNEKLFF.

This chain joins TRBV28 and TRBJ2-7; 10 bases line up with TRBD1. Germline-derived CDR1 and CDR2 are MDHEN and SYDVKM. This CDR3 region has 15 residues. Trimming at V came to 1 base and at J to 3 bases, leaving 3 bases not matched to a gene. The CDR3 region is CASSLYWTGGYEQYF. DNA for the CDR3: TGTGCCAGCAGTTTATACTGGACAGGGGGCTACGAGCAGTACTTC.

This clonotype was seen only a few times. V gene TRBV28 combines with J gene TRBJ2-1, with D unresolved. Trimming left V 2 bases short and J 0 bases short, with 14 bases between. CDR3 size: 17 residues. Germline V gene sequence: CDR1 MDHEN, CDR2 SYDVKM. The CDR3: CASSLGPGEASYNEQFF. The CDR3 region has the DNA TGTGCCAGCAGTTTAGGGCCAGGCGAGGCCTCCTACAATGAGCAGTTCTTC.

This clonotype has only a few counts. The V call is TRBV29-1, the J call TRBJ2-1, with a tentative D call TRBD2 (6 bases). The end of the DNA is better explained by TRBJ2-7, so the J call may be wrong. From germline, CDR1 is SQVTM and CDR2 ANQGSEA. The CDR3 totals 14 residues. This chain's CDR3 is CSAGTSSMYYEQYF. CDR3 in DNA: TGCAGCGCCGGGACTTCATCTATGTATTACGAGCAGTACTTC.

This clonotype was recorded many times. The genes are TRBV7-9 and TRBJ2-5, with TRBD2 as a possible D gene (5 bases). V lost 8 bases and J lost 1, with 11 bases in between. CDR1 SEHNR and CDR2 FQNEAQ come from the germline V gene (reference sequence). The CDR3 length is 13 residues. The CDR3: CASCRGFQETQYF. The DNA for the CDR3 is TGTGCCAGCTGCCGGGGATTCCAAGAGACCCAGTACTTC.

A few counts support this clonotype. The chain recombines TRBV7-3 with TRBJ2-5; a weak D match, TRBD1 (5 bases). Per the germline V gene, CDR1 is SGHTA and CDR2 is FQGTGA. With 5 bases removed from V and 5 bases from J, the gap between germline ends came to 18 bases. This CDR3 is 15 amino acids long. CDR3 amino acids: CASSQNAGLGETQYF. The DNA of the CDR3 is TGTGCCAGCAGCCAAAACGCAGGGCTTGGCGAGACCCAGTACTTC.

The V and J genes are TRBV20-1 and TRBJ2-1; 9 bases align to TRBD1. With 7 bases clipped from V and 4 bases from J, the junction kept 11 bases outside the gene matches. Germline assignment: CDR1 DFQATT and CDR2 SNEGSKA (reference sequence). The CDR3 runs to 15 residues. Here the CDR3 reads CSDSRTGGLYNEQFF. CDR3 DNA: TGCAGTGATAGCCGAACAGGGGGCCTTTACAATGAGCAGTTCTTC.